The source of this T cell receptor beta chain is a study of regulatory and conventional T cells in RAG deficiency. The CDR3 totals 16 residues. CDR1 is SGDLS and CDR2 is YYNGEE in the germline V gene. The V gene lost 3 bases and the J gene lost 0 bases, with 14 bases spanning the gap. The protocol was immunoSEQ multiplex PCR, while the TCRdb copy is restricted to in-frame clones and leaves out a portion. The table records 25,000 to 35,000 clones, around 96% of them present only once. The sorted conventional CD4+ T cells were CD25-low and CD127-high, with genomic DNA sequenced. A further study also used this sample, focusing on regulatory T cells. In that study: Primers: 52 TRBV forward and 13 TRBJ reverse.

The rearrangement uses TRBV9 and TRBJ2-3; a possible D gene is TRBD1 (5 bases). The source is a human donor in good health. Material: CD25- CD4+ T cells sorted from blood. Written as DNA, the CDR3 is TGTGCCAGCAGCGGGCCACAGGAGACTAGCACAGATACGCAGTATTTT. It codes for CASSGPQETSTDTQYF.